One and the same sample provided the 27 T cell receptor beta chains below, sequenced in a study of beta chain features in type 1 diabetes. Study-wide findings and caveats: TCRB CDR3 length was moderately but significantly reduced in all four CD4+ subsets of Type 1 diabetes patients.

These receptors have no identified antigens. Reverse transcription of all isolated RNA meant that expressed TCRB transcripts were sequenced. The data were produced by immunoSEQ multiplex PCR, yet TCRdb's version contains in-frame clones alone and is incomplete. The sample lists about 150,000 clones; approximately 8% were seen once. The material sequenced was central memory CD4+ T cells from blood. Receptors originate from a man younger than 30 with type 1 diabetes.

This clone was detected a few times. The V and J genes are TRBV11-2 and TRBJ1-5, with D possibly TRBD1 on 5 matching bases. CDR1 SGHAT and CDR2 FQNNGV come from the germline V gene. Deletions cut 4 bases from V and 5 bases from J, with 18 bases between. CDR3 length: 16 residues. The CDR3 coding sequence is TGTGCCAGCAGCTCACCCTTAGGGGCGAGCTATCAGCCCCAGCATTTT. Protein: CASSSPLGASYQPQHF. The full variable domain, its missing parts supplied by reference TRBV11-2 and TRBJ1-5, is EAGVAQSPRYKIIEKRQSVAFWCNPISGHATLYWYQQILGQGPKLLIQFQNNGVVDDSQLPKDRFSAERLKGVDSTLKIQPAKLEDSAVYLCASSSPLGASYQPQHFGDGTRLSIL.

The chain uses TRBV5-1 and TRBJ2-7; D might be TRBD1 (6 bases). Germline V gene lookup returns CDR1 SGHRS and CDR2 YFSETQ. The CDR3 sequence is 15 residues long. Trimming removed 5 bases at V and 1 base at J, with 16 bases between. CDR3 DNA: TGCGCCAGCAGACCCGGGACAACCTTTTCCTACGAGCAGTACTTC. Translating gives CASRPGTTFSYEQYF.

This rearrangement joins TRBV4-2 to TRBJ2-3; a weak D match, TRBD2 (5 bases). Between the trimmed V and J ends, which lost 1 base and 8 bases, there was a span of 10 bases. The germline V gene has CDR1 LGHNA and CDR2 YNFKEQ. CDR3 length: 13 residues. CDR3 DNA sequence: TGTGCCAGCAGCCAAGGCCAAGGAGGTACGCAGTATTTT. Amino acids: CASSQGQGGTQYF.

The sample holds a few counts of this clone. V gene TRBV6-1 combines with J gene TRBJ1-5; D is perhaps TRBD1 (6 bases). From germline, CDR1 is MNHNS and CDR2 SASEGT. CDR3 length equals 13 residues. Trimming removed 6 bases from V and 7 bases from J, with 13 bases in between. The CDR3 sequence: CASSPNRVQPQHF. In DNA form, the CDR3 reads TGTGCCAGCAGCCCAAACAGGGTACAGCCCCAGCATTTT.

This clone was seen only a few times. The chain links TRBV27 to TRBJ1-1, with D unresolved. Germline assignment: CDR1 MNHEY and CDR2 SMNVEV (reference sequence). This CDR3 is 13 amino acids long. Deletions cut 6 bases from V and 3 bases from J, with 11 bases between. The CDR3 bases are TGTGCCAGCAGGGGAGAACGGTACACTGAAGCTTTCTTT. It encodes CASRGERYTEAFF.

The CDR3, as DNA: TGTGCCAGCAGCTCCATGGGGGGGACCTACACAGATACGCAGTATTTT. Translated, it gives CASSSMGGTYTDTQYF. The rearrangement joins TRBV7-2 to TRBJ2-3; 7 nucleotides match TRBD2. This CDR3 region has 16 residues. J lost 2 bases, V lost 4 bases, and 9 bases had no gene match. Per the germline V gene, CDR1 is SGHTA and CDR2 is FQGNSA.

CDR3 sequence: CASSPWDRADKNIQYF. The DNA of the CDR3 is TGTGCCAGCAGCCCATGGGACAGGGCCGACAAAAACATTCAGTACTTC. The rearrangement links TRBV7-9 to TRBJ2-4; 9 nucleotides align to TRBD1. The trim removed 5 bases at V and 3 bases at J, leaving 8 bases unmatched. The length of the CDR3 is 16 residues. Germline-derived CDR1 and CDR2 are SEHNR and FQNEAQ (reference sequence). Full variable domain (outside the CDR3, taken from reference TRBV7-9 and TRBJ2-4): DTGVSQNPRHKITKRGQNVTFRCDPISEHNRLYWYRQTLGQGPEFLTYFQNEAQLEKSRLLSDRFSAERPKGSFSTLEIQRTEQGDSAMYLCASSPWDRADKNIQYFGAGTRLSVL.

This clone occurred a few times. The J gene is TRBJ2-3, the V gene TRBV5-4; 8 nucleotides match TRBD2. The CDR3 spans 15 residues. V gave up 4 bases and J gave up 0 bases; unmatched junction bases: 4. Germline-derived CDR1 and CDR2 are SGHNT and YYREEE (reference sequence). The chain's CDR3 is CASSGGGYSTDTQYF. The CDR3, as DNA: TGTGCCAGCAGCGGCGGGGGGTACAGCACAGATACGCAGTATTTT. Variable domain in full (rest from reference TRBV5-4 and TRBJ2-3): ETGVTQSPTHLIKTRGQQVTLRCSSQSGHNTVSWYQQALGQGPQFIFQYYREEENGRGNFPPRFSGLQFPNYSSELNVNALELDDSALYLCASSGGGYSTDTQYFGPGTRLTVL.

The sample holds many counts of this clone. The J gene is TRBJ2-1, the V gene TRBV5-1; 12 bases match TRBD2. CDR3 length equals 15 residues. With V trimmed by 4 bases and J by 10 bases, 9 bases remained unmatched. Germline lookup yields CDR1 SGHRS and CDR2 YFSETQ. The CDR3 nucleotides are TGCGCCAGCAGCCCAGGGACTAGCGGGCTCCAAGAGCAGTTCTTC. It is translated as CASSPGTSGLQEQFF. The variable domain in full, completed from reference TRBV5-1 and TRBJ2-1, reads KAGVTQTPRYLIKTRGQQVTLSCSPISGHRSVSWYQQTPGQGLQFLFEYFSETQRNKGNFPGRFSGRQFSNSRSEMNVSTLELGDSALYLCASSPGTSGLQEQFFGPGTRLTVL.

This clone was counted only a few times. The chain recombines TRBV5-1 with TRBJ1-1, with 8 bases lining up with TRBD1. Losses at the gene ends were 4 bases for V and 0 bases for J; bases not matched to a gene: 2. This CDR3 has 14 amino acids. Germline CDR1 reads SGHRS; CDR2 reads YFSETQ. CDR3: CASSRDRLNTEAFF. The CDR3 bases are TGCGCCAGCAGCAGGGACAGGCTGAACACTGAAGCTTTCTTT.

The chain combines TRBV28 with TRBJ2-2; TRBD2 aligns across 7 bases. CDR1 MDHEN and CDR2 SYDVKM come from the germline V gene. The CDR3 is 17 amino acids. The trim removed 7 bases at V and 3 bases at J, leaving 14 bases unmatched. As DNA, the CDR3 is TGTGCCAGCACCCCGCACGGGGCGGGGGAGCACACCGGGGAGCTGTTTTTT. This gives the protein CASTPHGAGEHTGELFF.

This rearrangement joins TRBV18 to TRBJ2-2; 7 nucleotides match TRBD1. Looked up from germline, CDR1 is KGHSH and CDR2 is LQKENI. Unmatched junction bases numbered 9, after V lost 3 bases and J lost 5 bases. The CDR3 length is 16 residues. CDR3 nucleotide sequence: TGTGCCAGCTCACCCCAGACAGGGACGGTAACCGGGGAGCTGTTTTTT. Protein product: CASSPQTGTVTGELFF.

The chain has TRBV2 and TRBJ1-2, with D perhaps matching TRBD1 (6 bases). This CDR3 region has 15 residues. The V gene lost 8 bases and the J gene lost 1 base, with 17 bases spanning the gap. CDR1 is SNHLY, CDR2 FYNNEI, per germline. The CDR3 nucleotides read TGTGCCAGCGGGACAAGGCATGGCCTTAACTATGGCTACACCTTC. Encoded protein: CASGTRHGLNYGYTF.

With respect to this clone: The junction and the germline gene differ at one end; a read error may be behind it. DNA of the CDR3: TGCGCCAGCAGCCAAGGGACAGGAGGGGAAGAGACCCAGTACTTC. It codes for CASSQGTGGEETQYF. The rearrangement uses TRBV11-2 and TRBJ2-5, with 8 positions matching TRBD1. The CDR3 runs 15 residues. Germline CDR1 is SGHAT and CDR2 is FQNNGV.

Only a few counts were recorded for this clone. V is TRBV5-1 and J is TRBJ2-4; D perhaps matches TRBD1 (5 bases). Germline lookup yields CDR1 SGHRS and CDR2 YFSETQ. The CDR3 contains 14 residues. The germline V and J ends were trimmed by 0 bases and 4 bases, with 8 bases remaining between them. The CDR3 sequence: CASSLEAGKNIQYF. CDR3 bases: TGCGCCAGCAGCTTGGAGGCAGGGAAAAACATTCAGTACTTC. The whole variable domain, filled in from reference TRBV5-1 and TRBJ2-4, reads KAGVTQTPRYLIKTRGQQVTLSCSPISGHRSVSWYQQTPGQGLQFLFEYFSETQRNKGNFPGRFSGRQFSNSRSEMNVSTLELGDSALYLCASSLEAGKNIQYFGAGTRLSVL.

This clone has only a few counts. This chain links TRBV7-2 with TRBJ2-3, with 11 bases fitting TRBD2. This CDR3 is 16 amino acids long. The V segment lost 3 bases and the J segment 2 bases; nucleotides outside the gene matches: 4. Germline assignment: CDR1 SGHTA and CDR2 FQGNSA. This chain's CDR3 is CASSFFSGGATDTQYF. The CDR3 DNA reads TGTGCCAGCAGCTTCTTTAGCGGGGGGGCCACAGATACGCAGTATTTT. The whole variable domain, filled in from reference TRBV7-2 and TRBJ2-3, reads GAGVSQSPSNKVTEKGKDVELRCDPISGHTALYWYRQSLGQGLEFLIYFQGNSAPDKSGLPSDRFSAERTGGSVSTLTIQRTQQEDSAVYLCASSFFSGGATDTQYFGPGTRLTVL.

V gene TRBV10-3 combines with J gene TRBJ1-2; D remains unclear. This CDR3 comprises 13 residues. V lost 5 bases, J lost 5 bases, and 12 bases lay in between. CDR1 and CDR2 from the germline V gene are ENHRY and SYGVKD. CDR3 coding DNA: TGTGCCATCAGTAGGGAGTTGGAGTATGGCTACACCTTC. This encodes CAISRELEYGYTF.

This chain joins TRBV5-4 and TRBJ2-4; D is unresolved. V was shortened by 0 bases and J by 8 bases, with 9 bases between the two germline ends. The CDR3 is 13 residues long. Per germline, CDR1 SGHNT and CDR2 YYREEE (reference sequence). CDR3 coding DNA: TGTGCCAGCAGCTTGGCGCCTGGAGACATTCAGTACTTC. It encodes CASSLAPGDIQYF.

This clone was counted many times. The V gene is TRBV29-1, the J gene TRBJ2-3, with 7 bases aligning to TRBD2. V shed 7 bases, J shed 6 bases, and the junction held 7 bases outside the gene matches. Germline lookup yields CDR1 SQVTM and CDR2 ANQGSEA. The CDR3 sequence is 12 residues long. The CDR3 coding sequence is TGCAGCGCCCAGCGGGATGAGGATACGCAGTATTTT. It translates to CSAQRDEDTQYF.

This chain connects TRBV5-6 to TRBJ1-4, with a possible D match to TRBD1 (5 bases). CDR1 is SGHDT, CDR2 YYEEEE, per germline. Trimming took 5 bases from V and 4 from J, leaving 18 bases between them. The CDR3 sequence is 16 residues long. The CDR3 reads CASRRTPRAVNEKLFF. For the CDR3, the DNA is TGTGCCAGCAGACGCACACCCAGGGCGGTTAATGAAAAACTGTTTTTT.

This clone was counted once. The V gene is TRBV7-8, the J gene TRBJ1-5; 7 bases agree with TRBD1. The V and J ends lost 5 bases and 6 bases, in that order; junction bases with no gene match: 4. This CDR3 has 13 amino acids. Looked up from germline, CDR1 is SGHVS and CDR2 is FQNEAQ. CDR3 amino acids: CASSRQGGQPQHF. CDR3 DNA: TGTGCCAGCAGCCGACAGGGAGGTCAGCCCCAGCATTTT.

This clone was recorded a few times. The rearrangement joins TRBV5-1 to TRBJ2-3; D gene unclear. Germline lookup yields CDR1 SGHRS and CDR2 YFSETQ. This CDR3 is 13 amino acids long. The V gene lost 4 bases and the J gene lost 6 bases, with 12 bases spanning the gap. CDR3 bases: TGCGCCAGCAGCCGCGAGAGGCTGGATACGCAGTATTTT. Translated, it gives CASSRERLDTQYF. Using reference TRBV5-1 and TRBJ2-3 for the parts outside the CDR3, the full variable domain is KAGVTQTPRYLIKTRGQQVTLSCSPISGHRSVSWYQQTPGQGLQFLFEYFSETQRNKGNFPGRFSGRQFSNSRSEMNVSTLELGDSALYLCASSRERLDTQYFGPGTRLTVL.

The J gene is TRBJ1-2, the V gene TRBV7-2, with D maybe TRBD1 (6 bases). CDR1 and CDR2 (germline): SGHTA, FQGNSA. Trimming took off 7 bases at V and 4 bases at J, with 13 bases between the two ends. This CDR3 has 13 residues. The CDR3 sequence: CASTSGQTYGYTF. The CDR3 DNA sequence: TGTGCCAGCACCTCCGGACAGACCTATGGCTACACCTTC.

The chain recombines TRBV30 with TRBJ2-1, with D unresolved. In germline, CDR1 is GTSNPN, CDR2 SVGIG (reference sequence). The CDR3 loop spans 11 amino acids. The V end lost 0 bases, the J end lost 10 bases, and 7 bases lay between the germline ends. The CDR3 DNA sequence: TGTGCCTGGAGTGTATCCCCGGAGCAGTTCTTC. Its protein is CAWSVSPEQFF. Full variable domain (outside the CDR3, taken from reference TRBV30 and TRBJ2-1): SQTIHQWPATLVQPVGSPLSLECTVEGTSNPNLYWYRQAAGRGLQLLFYSVGIGQISSEVPQNLSASRPQDRQFILSSKKLLLSDSGFYLCAWSVSPEQFFGPGTRLTVL.

This rearrangement joins TRBV4-3 to TRBJ1-1, with TRBD1 matching over 7 bases. The CDR3 sequence is 17 residues long. The germline V gene has CDR1 LGHNA and CDR2 YSLEER. The trim removed 2 bases at V and 0 bases at J, leaving 9 bases unmatched. The DNA for the CDR3 is TGCGCCAGCAGCCAAAGACAGGGCACCCTCATGAACACTGAAGCTTTCTTT. As protein: CASSQRQGTLMNTEAFF.

This clone was seen once. J is TRBJ1-1 and V is TRBV5-4, with 9 bases that match TRBD1. From germline, CDR1 is SGHNT and CDR2 YYREEE (reference sequence). The V segment lost 0 bases and the J segment 0 bases; nucleotides outside the gene matches: 9. CDR3 length equals 18 residues. The CDR3 DNA reads TGTGCCAGCAGCTTGGACTACGGGACAGGGCTGTTGAACACTGAAGCTTTCTTT. Its translation is CASSLDYGTGLLNTEAFF.

V is TRBV10-3 and J is TRBJ2-3, with D possibly TRBD2 on 7 matching bases. The V end was cut by 5 bases, the J end by 2 bases, with 14 bases between. The CDR3 sequence is 15 residues long. The germline V gene encodes CDR1 ENHRY and CDR2 SYGVKD. CDR3 bases: TGTGCCATCAGTCGGGGCGGGGGCTTCACAGATACGCAGTATTTT. It encodes CAISRGGGFTDTQYF.